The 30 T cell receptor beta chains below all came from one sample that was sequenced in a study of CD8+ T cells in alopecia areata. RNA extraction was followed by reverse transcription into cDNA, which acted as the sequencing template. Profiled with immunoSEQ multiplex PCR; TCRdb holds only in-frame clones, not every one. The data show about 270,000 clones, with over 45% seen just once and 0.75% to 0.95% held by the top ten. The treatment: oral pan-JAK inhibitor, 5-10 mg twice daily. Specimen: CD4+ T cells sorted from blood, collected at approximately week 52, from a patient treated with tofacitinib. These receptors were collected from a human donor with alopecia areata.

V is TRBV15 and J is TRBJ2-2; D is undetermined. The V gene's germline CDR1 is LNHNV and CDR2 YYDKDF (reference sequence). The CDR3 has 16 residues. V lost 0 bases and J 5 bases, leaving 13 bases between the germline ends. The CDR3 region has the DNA TGTGCCACCAGCAGAGAGGGCTTAGCTCAGACCGGGGAGCTGTTTTTT. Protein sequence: CATSREGLAQTGELFF.

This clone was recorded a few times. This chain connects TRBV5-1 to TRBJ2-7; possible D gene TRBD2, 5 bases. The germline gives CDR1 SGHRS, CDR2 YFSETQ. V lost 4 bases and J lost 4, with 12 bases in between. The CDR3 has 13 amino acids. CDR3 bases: TGCGCCAGCAGCGAGGGCGAAGGTTACGAGCAGTACTTC. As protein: CASSEGEGYEQYF.

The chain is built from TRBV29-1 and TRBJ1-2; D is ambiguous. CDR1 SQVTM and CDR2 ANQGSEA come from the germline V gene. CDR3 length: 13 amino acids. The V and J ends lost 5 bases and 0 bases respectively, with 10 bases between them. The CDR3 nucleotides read TGCAGCGTTATGGAGAGACCTAACTATGGCTACACCTTC. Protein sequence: CSVMERPNYGYTF.

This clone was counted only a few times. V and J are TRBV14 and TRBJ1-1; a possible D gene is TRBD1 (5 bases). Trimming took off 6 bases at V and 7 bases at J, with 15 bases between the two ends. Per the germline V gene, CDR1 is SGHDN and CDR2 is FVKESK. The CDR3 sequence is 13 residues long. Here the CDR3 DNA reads TGTGCCAGCAGACGCGCCGGGACGGATGAAGCTTTCTTT. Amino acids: CASRRAGTDEAFF.

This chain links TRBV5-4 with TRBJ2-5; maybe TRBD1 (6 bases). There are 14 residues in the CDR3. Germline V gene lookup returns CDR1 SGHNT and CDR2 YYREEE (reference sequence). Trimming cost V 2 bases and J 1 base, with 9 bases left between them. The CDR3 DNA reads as TGTGCCAGCAGCTTCAGGGGTCCCCAAGAGACCCAGTACTTC. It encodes CASSFRGPQETQYF.

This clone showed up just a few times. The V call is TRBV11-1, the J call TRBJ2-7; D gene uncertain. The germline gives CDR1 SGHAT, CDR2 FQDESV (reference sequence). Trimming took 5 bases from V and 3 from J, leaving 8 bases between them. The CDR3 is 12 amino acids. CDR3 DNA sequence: TGTGCCAGCAGCCTCGACAACTACGAGCAGTACTTC. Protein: CASSLDNYEQYF. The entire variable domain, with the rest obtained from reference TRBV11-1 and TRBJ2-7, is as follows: EAEVAQSPRYKITEKSQAVAFWCDPISGHATLYWYRQILGQGPELLVQFQDESVVDDSQLPKDRFSAERLKGVDSTLKIQPAELGDSAMYLCASSLDNYEQYFGPGTRLTVT.

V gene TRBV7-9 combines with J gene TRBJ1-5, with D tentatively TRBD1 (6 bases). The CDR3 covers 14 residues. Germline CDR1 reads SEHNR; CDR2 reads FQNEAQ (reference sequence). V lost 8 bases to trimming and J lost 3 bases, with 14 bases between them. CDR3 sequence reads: CASQGHSANQPQHF. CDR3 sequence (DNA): TGTGCCAGCCAGGGGCACTCCGCCAATCAGCCCCAGCATTTT.

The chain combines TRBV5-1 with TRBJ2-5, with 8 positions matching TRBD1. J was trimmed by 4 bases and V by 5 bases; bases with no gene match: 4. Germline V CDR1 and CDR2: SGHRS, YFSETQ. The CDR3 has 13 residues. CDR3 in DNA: TGCGCCAGCAGTGTAACAGGGGGAGAGACCCAGTACTTC. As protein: CASSVTGGETQYF. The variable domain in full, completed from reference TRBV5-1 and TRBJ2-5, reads KAGVTQTPRYLIKTRGQQVTLSCSPISGHRSVSWYQQTPGQGLQFLFEYFSETQRNKGNFPGRFSGRQFSNSRSEMNVSTLELGDSALYLCASSVTGGETQYFGPGTRLLVL.

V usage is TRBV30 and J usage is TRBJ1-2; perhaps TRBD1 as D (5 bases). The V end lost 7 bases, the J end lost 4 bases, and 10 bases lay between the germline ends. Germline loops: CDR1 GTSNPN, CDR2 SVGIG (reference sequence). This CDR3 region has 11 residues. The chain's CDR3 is CAYTGFYGYTF. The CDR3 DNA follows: TGTGCCTACACAGGATTCTATGGCTACACCTTC.

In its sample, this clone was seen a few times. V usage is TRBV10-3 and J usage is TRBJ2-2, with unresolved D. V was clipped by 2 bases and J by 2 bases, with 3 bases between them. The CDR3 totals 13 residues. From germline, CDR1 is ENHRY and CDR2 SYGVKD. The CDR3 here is CAISEGNTGELFF. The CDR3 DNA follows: TGTGCCATCAGTGAGGGTAACACCGGGGAGCTGTTTTTT.

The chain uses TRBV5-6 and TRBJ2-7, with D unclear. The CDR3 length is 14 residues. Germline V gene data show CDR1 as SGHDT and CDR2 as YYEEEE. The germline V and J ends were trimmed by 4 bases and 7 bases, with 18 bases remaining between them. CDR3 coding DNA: TGTGCCAGCAGCCTAGGCCGGACCTTCGTGGAGCAGTACTTC. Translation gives CASSLGRTFVEQYF.

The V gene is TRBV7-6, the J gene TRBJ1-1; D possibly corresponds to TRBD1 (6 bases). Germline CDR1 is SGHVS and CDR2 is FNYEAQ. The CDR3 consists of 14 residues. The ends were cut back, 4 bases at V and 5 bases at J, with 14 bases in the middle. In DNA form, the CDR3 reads TGTGCCAGCAGCTCGGGACAATTGGGAACTGAAGCTTTCTTT. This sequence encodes CASSSGQLGTEAFF.

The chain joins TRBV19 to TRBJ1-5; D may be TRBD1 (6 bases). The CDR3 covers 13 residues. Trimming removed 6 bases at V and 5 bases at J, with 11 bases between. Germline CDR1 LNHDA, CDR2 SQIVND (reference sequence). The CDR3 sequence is CASSPQGDQPQHF. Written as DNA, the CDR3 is TGTGCCAGTAGCCCACAGGGAGATCAGCCCCAGCATTTT.

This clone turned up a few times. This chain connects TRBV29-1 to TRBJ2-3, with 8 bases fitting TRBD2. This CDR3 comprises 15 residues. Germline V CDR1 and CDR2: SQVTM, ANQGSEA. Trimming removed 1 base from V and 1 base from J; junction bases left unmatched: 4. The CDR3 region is CSVEGGTRGTDTQYF. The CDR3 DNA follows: TGCAGCGTTGAAGGCGGGACTAGGGGCACAGATACGCAGTATTTT.

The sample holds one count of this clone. The CDR3 loop is CASSLRVSGGHTDTQYF. CDR3 DNA: TGTGCCAGCAGCTTACGGGTTAGCGGGGGGCACACAGATACGCAGTATTTT. The V call is TRBV11-2, the J call TRBJ2-3; 10 bases are shared with TRBD2. Germline CDR1 and CDR2: SGHAT and FQNNGV. After removal of 2 bases from V and 2 bases from J, the junction contained 7 bases not matched to a gene. This CDR3 spans 17 amino acids.

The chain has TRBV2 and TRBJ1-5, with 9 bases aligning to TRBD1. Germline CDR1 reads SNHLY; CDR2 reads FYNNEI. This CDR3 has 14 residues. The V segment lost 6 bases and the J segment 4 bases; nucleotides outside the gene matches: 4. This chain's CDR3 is CASSVQGANQPQHF. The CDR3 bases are TGTGCCAGCAGCGTACAGGGGGCAAATCAGCCCCAGCATTTT.

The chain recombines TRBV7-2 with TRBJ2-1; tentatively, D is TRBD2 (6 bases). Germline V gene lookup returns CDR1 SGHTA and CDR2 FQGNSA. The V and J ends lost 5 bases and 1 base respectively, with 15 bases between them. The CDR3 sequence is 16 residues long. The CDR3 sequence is CASSPSGPRSYNEQFF. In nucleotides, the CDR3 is TGTGCCAGCAGCCCGAGCGGGCCTCGGTCCTACAATGAGCAGTTCTTC.

CDR3 bases: TGTGCCAGCAGCCCCTGGTCGTTTATGCAGACCCAGTACTTC. This translates into CASSPWSFMQTQYF. The chain has TRBV9 and TRBJ2-5; D ambiguous. This CDR3 comprises 14 residues. In germline, CDR1 is SGDLS, CDR2 YYNGEE. The germline V and J ends were trimmed by 4 bases and 6 bases, with 16 bases remaining between them.

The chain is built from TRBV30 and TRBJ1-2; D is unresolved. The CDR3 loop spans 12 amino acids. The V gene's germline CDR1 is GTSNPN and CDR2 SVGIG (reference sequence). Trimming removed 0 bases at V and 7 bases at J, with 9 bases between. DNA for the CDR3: TGTGCCTGGAGTGTCTCCGGGCCTGGCTACACCTTC. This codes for CAWSVSGPGYTF. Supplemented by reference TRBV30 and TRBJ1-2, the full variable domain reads SQTIHQWPATLVQPVGSPLSLECTVEGTSNPNLYWYRQAAGRGLQLLFYSVGIGQISSEVPQNLSASRPQDRQFILSSKKLLLSDSGFYLCAWSVSGPGYTFGSGTRLTVV.

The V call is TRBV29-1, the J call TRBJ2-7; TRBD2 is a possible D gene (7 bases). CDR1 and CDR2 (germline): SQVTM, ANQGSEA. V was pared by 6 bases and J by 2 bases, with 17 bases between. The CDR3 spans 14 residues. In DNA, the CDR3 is TGCAGCGTGGCCTTGAAGGGGGGGGCCTACGAGCAGTACTTC. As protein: CSVALKGGAYEQYF.

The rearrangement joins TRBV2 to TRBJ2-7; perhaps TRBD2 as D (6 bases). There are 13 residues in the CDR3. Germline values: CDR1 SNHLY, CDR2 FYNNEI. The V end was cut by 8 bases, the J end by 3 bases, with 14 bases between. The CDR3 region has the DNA TGTGCCAGCGGGGACTCCACCATCTACGAGCAGTACTTC. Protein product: CASGDSTIYEQYF.

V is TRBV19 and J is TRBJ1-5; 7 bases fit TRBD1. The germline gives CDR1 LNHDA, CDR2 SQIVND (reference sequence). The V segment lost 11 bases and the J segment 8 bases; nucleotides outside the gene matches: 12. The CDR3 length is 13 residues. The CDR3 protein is CADETGREEPQHF. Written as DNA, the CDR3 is TGTGCCGATGAGACAGGGAGAGAGGAGCCCCAGCATTTT. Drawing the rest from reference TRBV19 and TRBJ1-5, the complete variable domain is DGGITQSPKYLFRKEGQNVTLSCEQNLNHDAMYWYRQDPGQGLRLIYYSQIVNDFQKGDIAEGYSVSREKKESFPLTVTSAQKNPTAFYLCADETGREEPQHFGDGTRLSIL.

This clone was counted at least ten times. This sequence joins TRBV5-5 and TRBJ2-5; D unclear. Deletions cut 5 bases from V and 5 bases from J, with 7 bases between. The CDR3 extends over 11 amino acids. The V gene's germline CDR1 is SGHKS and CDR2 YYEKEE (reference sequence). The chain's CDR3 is CASRATETQYF. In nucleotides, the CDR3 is TGTGCCAGCAGGGCCACGGAGACCCAGTACTTC.

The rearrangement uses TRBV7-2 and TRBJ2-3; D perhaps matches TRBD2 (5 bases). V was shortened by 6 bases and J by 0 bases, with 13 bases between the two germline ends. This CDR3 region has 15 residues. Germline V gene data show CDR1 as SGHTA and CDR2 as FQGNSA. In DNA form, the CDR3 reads TGTGCCAGCAGACCCCGGACTGCTAGCACAGATACGCAGTATTTT. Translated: CASRPRTASTDTQYF.

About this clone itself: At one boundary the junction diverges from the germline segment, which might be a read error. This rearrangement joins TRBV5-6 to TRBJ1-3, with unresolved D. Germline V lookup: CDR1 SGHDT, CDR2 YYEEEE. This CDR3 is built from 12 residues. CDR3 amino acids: CASSNLGNTVYF. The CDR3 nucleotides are TGTGCCAGCTCTAACTTGGGAAACACCGTATATTTT. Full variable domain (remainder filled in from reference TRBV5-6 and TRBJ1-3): DAGVTQSPTHLIKTRGQQVTLRCSPKSGHDTVSWYQQALGQGPQFIFQYYEEEERQRGNFPDRFSGHQFPNYSSELNVNALLLGDSALYLCASSNLGNTVYFGEGSWLTVV.

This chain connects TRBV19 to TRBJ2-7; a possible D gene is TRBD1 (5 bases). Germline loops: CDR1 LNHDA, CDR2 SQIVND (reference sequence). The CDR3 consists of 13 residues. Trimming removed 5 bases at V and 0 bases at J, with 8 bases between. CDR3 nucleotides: TGTGCCAGTAGTTCAGACAGCTCCTACGAGCAGTACTTC. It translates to CASSSDSSYEQYF.

CDR3 in amino acids: CATSRDPLGNSPLHF. Here the CDR3 DNA reads TGTGCCACCAGCAGAGATCCATTGGGCAATTCACCCCTCCACTTT. The chain combines TRBV15 with TRBJ1-6; D is ambiguous. Between the trimmed V and J ends, which lost 0 bases and 7 bases, there was a span of 10 bases. This CDR3 has 15 amino acids. Germline CDR1 LNHNV, CDR2 YYDKDF (reference sequence).

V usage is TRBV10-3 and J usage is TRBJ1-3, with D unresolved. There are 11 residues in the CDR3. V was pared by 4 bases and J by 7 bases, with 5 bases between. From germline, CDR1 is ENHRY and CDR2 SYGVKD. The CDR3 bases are TGTGCCATCAGTGGACGGAACACCATATATTTT. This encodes CAISGRNTIYF.

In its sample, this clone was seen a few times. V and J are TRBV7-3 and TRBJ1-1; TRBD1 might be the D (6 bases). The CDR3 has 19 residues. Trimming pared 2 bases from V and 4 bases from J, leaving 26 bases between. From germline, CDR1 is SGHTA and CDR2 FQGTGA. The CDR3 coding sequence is TGTGCCAGCAGCTTATATGCCCCCGCCAGGGGCATTACTGGCACTGAAGCTTTCTTT. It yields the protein CASSLYAPARGITGTEAFF.

DNA for the CDR3: TGTGCCAGCAGCTTAGGCGGACAGCCCCAGCATTTT. It yields the protein CASSLGGQPQHF. This chain uses TRBV7-9 with TRBJ1-5; no definite D call. V lost 1 base and J 7 bases, leaving 5 bases between the germline ends. The CDR3 consists of 12 residues. CDR1 is SEHNR, CDR2 FQNEAQ, per germline (reference sequence).